A single sample is the source of the 26 T cell receptor beta chains below, sequenced in a study of T cells after yellow fever vaccination. TCRdb redid the calling of the 5' RACE reads with MiXCR, one entry per CDR3 protein. The sample contains approximately 61,000 distinct CDR3 sequences, more than 5.5% of which appear only once. The material was CD8+ T cells sorted from PBMCs, obtained on the day of the first yellow fever vaccination. Every receptor here comes from a man younger than 35 who received the YFV17D yellow fever vaccine.

For the CDR3, the DNA is TGTGCCAGCAGTTACAGTTCTTACAATGAGCAGTTCTTC. Residues: CASSYSSYNEQFF. The chain carries TRBV6-5 and TRBJ2-1; D is unresolved. CDR1 is MNHEY and CDR2 is SVGAGI in the germline V gene. V lost 2 bases, J lost 4 bases, and 6 bases lay in between. The CDR3 consists of 13 residues.

This clonotype was observed a handful of times. The chain carries TRBV12-3 or TRBV12-4 and TRBJ1-2; weak D call: TRBD1 (5 bases). The CDR3 spans 15 residues. V lost 5 bases to trimming and J lost 0 bases, with 13 bases between them. CDR3 bases: TGTGCCAGCAGTGGGACGTCAGAAGCTAACTATGGCTACACCTTC. Amino acid sequence: CASSGTSEANYGYTF.

In its sample, this clonotype was seen many times. The chain carries TRBV20-1 and TRBJ1-1; D is possibly TRBD1 (6 bases). V was pared by 0 bases and J by 11 bases, with 25 bases between. The CDR3 runs 16 residues. From germline, CDR1 is DFQATT and CDR2 SNEGSKA (reference sequence). The CDR3 is CSARDVPGHSWPSAFF. The CDR3 DNA reads TGCAGTGCTAGAGATGTGCCGGGACACTCCTGGCCTTCGGCTTTCTTT.

This clonotype was observed a few times. The V gene is TRBV7-2, the J gene TRBJ2-7, with TRBD1 matching over 10 bases. CDR1 is SGHTA and CDR2 is FQGNSA in the germline V gene. Trimming cost V 3 bases and J 3 bases; bases outside gene matches: 8. This CDR3 is 16 amino acids long. Here the CDR3 DNA reads TGTGCCAGCAGCTTCACCGGGACAGGGGCGAACTACGAGCAGTACTTC. It specifies CASSFTGTGANYEQYF.

Only a few counts were recorded for this clonotype. The chain links TRBV4-1 to TRBJ1-2; TRBD1 aligns across 11 bases. The CDR3 has 16 amino acids. Germline CDR1 reads MGHRA; CDR2 reads YSYEKL. The V gene end was trimmed by 2 bases and the J gene end by 8 bases; junction bases not matched to a gene: 10. The CDR3 coding sequence is TGCGCCAGCAGCCAATGGGACAGGGGGGGAAGAAAAGGCTACACCTTC. Protein product: CASSQWDRGGRKGYTF.

The chain has TRBV11-3 and TRBJ1-2; 8 positions agree with TRBD1. V shed 2 bases and J 4 bases; nucleotides not matched to a gene: 0. Germline V gene lookup returns CDR1 SGHNT and CDR2 YENEEA. The CDR3 is made up of 13 amino acids. CDR3 region: CASSLTGGYGYTF. The DNA for the CDR3 is TGTGCCAGCAGCTTAACAGGGGGCTATGGCTACACCTTC.

The sample holds many counts of this clonotype. This chain joins TRBV7-6 and TRBJ2-3, with TRBD2 identical over 9 bases. V was pared by 1 base and J by 6 bases, with 14 bases of the junction left unmatched. The CDR3 has 18 residues. CDR1 SGHVS and CDR2 FNYEAQ come from the germline V gene. The CDR3 coding sequence is TGTGCCAGCAGCTTAGTACCGGCTAGCGGGGAACTTTGGGATACGCAGTATTTT. Translating it yields CASSLVPASGELWDTQYF.

This clonotype was found many times. This chain joins TRBV5-6 and TRBJ2-1; D is possibly TRBD1 (6 bases). The germline gives CDR1 SGHDT, CDR2 YYEEEE. V lost 0 bases and J lost 8, with 12 bases in between. This CDR3 is built from 14 residues. The CDR3 region has the DNA TGTGCCAGCAGCTTGGAGCTACAGGGCCATGAGCAGTTCTTC. This gives the protein CASSLELQGHEQFF.

In its sample, this clonotype was seen many times. The rearrangement joins TRBV4-2 to TRBJ1-1; D not certain. In germline, CDR1 is LGHNA, CDR2 YNFKEQ. This CDR3 spans 11 amino acids. V dropped 1 base and J dropped 8 bases, with 5 bases sitting between them. The CDR3 coding sequence is TGTGCCAGCAGCCAAGGTTTCGAAGCTTTCTTT. It codes for CASSQGFEAFF.

This clonotype appeared a few times. The V call is TRBV9, the J call TRBJ2-1; D gene uncertain. V was pared by 8 bases and J by 8 bases, with 14 bases between. This CDR3 is 12 amino acids long. Germline V CDR1 and CDR2: SGDLS, YYNGEE. CDR3 nucleotides: TGTGCCAGTTCAGGAAGTTGGGATGAGCAGTTCTTC. Protein product: CASSGSWDEQFF.

A few counts support this clonotype. V gene TRBV27 combines with J gene TRBJ2-1; D is unclear. The CDR3 has 9 residues. V lost 11 bases, J lost 6 bases, and 5 bases lay in between. Germline CDR1 MNHEY, CDR2 SMNVEV (reference sequence). CDR3 sequence reads: CAAGNEQFF. The CDR3 DNA sequence: TGTGCCGCCGGCAATGAGCAGTTCTTC.

This clonotype appeared many times. This chain links TRBV13 with TRBJ2-7; D may be TRBD2 (5 bases). This CDR3 is 12 amino acids long. CDR1 is PRHDT, CDR2 FYEKMQ, per germline (reference sequence). The V gene lost 0 bases and the J gene lost 5 bases, with 5 bases spanning the gap. CDR3 protein: CASSLGGDEQYF. The DNA for the CDR3 is TGTGCCAGCAGCTTAGGCGGGGACGAGCAGTACTTC.

This clonotype was observed many times. Here the CDR3 DNA reads TGTGCCAGCAGCTTAACTCCGGGGAGCCTCTACAATGAGCAGTTCTTC. Translating it yields CASSLTPGSLYNEQFF. This chain uses TRBV7-3 with TRBJ2-1, with a possible D match to TRBD2 (5 bases). CDR1 and CDR2 (germline): SGHTA, FQGTGA. Deletions cut 0 bases from V and 3 bases from J, with 12 bases between. The CDR3 length is 16 residues. Full variable domain (remainder filled in from reference TRBV7-3 and TRBJ2-1): GAGVSQTPSNKVTEKGKYVELRCDPISGHTALYWYRQSLGQGPEFLIYFQGTGAADDSGLPNDRFFAVRPEGSVSTLKIQRTERGDSAVYLCASSLTPGSLYNEQFFGPGTRLTVL.

This clonotype was detected a few times. The chain's CDR3 is CASSVVVGYGYTF. CDR3 in DNA: TGTGCCAGCAGCGTAGTCGTCGGCTATGGCTACACCTTC. The rearrangement joins TRBV9 to TRBJ1-2; D is uncertain. CDR3 length: 13 amino acids. CDR1 and CDR2 (germline): SGDLS, YYNGEE. V lost 0 bases and J 4 bases, leaving 7 bases between the germline ends.

This clonotype was seen more than once but under ten times. The genes are TRBV27 and TRBJ2-5, with D possibly being TRBD1 or TRBD2 (5 bases each). Trimming removed 3 bases from V and 7 bases from J, with 15 bases in between. The CDR3 has 14 amino acids. Germline loops: CDR1 MNHEY, CDR2 SMNVEV (reference sequence). The CDR3 nucleotides read TGTGCCAGCAGTTTTTCCGGGACCCCTCGGACCCAGTACTTC. This gives the protein CASSFSGTPRTQYF.

In its sample, this clonotype was seen a few times. This chain uses TRBV6-5 with TRBJ2-1; D remains ambiguous. The CDR3 contains 16 residues. V was cut by 2 bases and J by 0 bases, with 11 bases left in between. CDR1 and CDR2 (germline): MNHEY, SVGAGI. The CDR3 sequence: CASSYNGFSSYNEQFF. DNA of the CDR3: TGTGCCAGCAGTTACAATGGTTTCAGCTCCTACAATGAGCAGTTCTTC.

This clonotype was observed at least ten times. The rearrangement joins TRBV7-6 to TRBJ1-1; D may be TRBD1 (6 bases). This CDR3 contains 15 residues. CDR1 is SGHVS, CDR2 FNYEAQ, per germline. V was shortened by 1 base and J by 6 bases, with 15 bases between the two germline ends. The CDR3 region has the DNA TGTGCCAGCAGCTTAGGAGTAAACAGGGACGCTGAAGCTTTCTTT. This encodes CASSLGVNRDAEAFF. The whole variable domain, filled in from reference TRBV7-6 and TRBJ1-1, reads GAGVSQSPRYKVTKRGQDVALRCDPISGHVSLYWYRQALGQGPEFLTYFNYEAQQDKSGLPNDRFSAERPEGSISTLTIQRTEQRDSAMYRCASSLGVNRDAEAFFGQGTRLTVV.

This clonotype was seen a few times. This chain connects TRBV7-9 to TRBJ2-5; 9 bases are shared with TRBD2. The V segment lost 4 bases and the J segment 5 bases; nucleotides outside the gene matches: 14. Germline CDR1 reads SEHNR; CDR2 reads FQNEAQ (reference sequence). The CDR3 is 17 amino acids. The CDR3 DNA reads TGTGCCAGCAGCTCCCCTTGGGGAGCGGGGGGAAAGGAGACCCAGTACTTC. This codes for CASSSPWGAGGKETQYF.

The rearrangement links TRBV4-3 to TRBJ2-5; 9 positions match TRBD2. From germline, CDR1 is LGHNA and CDR2 YSLEER. V was clipped by 3 bases and J by 4 bases; unmatched bases: 12. This CDR3 has 17 amino acids. This CDR3 is CASSHLNEAGGVETQYF. The CDR3, as DNA: TGCGCCAGCAGCCACCTCAACGAAGCGGGGGGAGTAGAGACCCAGTACTTC.

In DNA, the CDR3 is TGCGCCAGCAGCCCCCGTGAGAGCGCTGAAGCTTTCTTT. Its translation: CASSPRESAEAFF. The chain joins TRBV4-1 to TRBJ1-1; D remains unclear. The CDR3 has 13 residues. V gave up 4 bases and J gave up 6 bases, with 12 bases separating them. The germline gives CDR1 MGHRA, CDR2 YSYEKL.

This clonotype was observed at least ten times. CDR3 residues: CASSWGQGDLNEQFF. CDR3 in DNA: TGTGCCAGCAGTTGGGGACAGGGGGACCTCAATGAGCAGTTCTTC. The chain recombines TRBV27 with TRBJ2-1, with 11 bases identical to TRBD1. V shed 4 bases and J 6 bases; nucleotides not matched to a gene: 5. The CDR3 extends over 15 amino acids. Germline values: CDR1 MNHEY, CDR2 SMNVEV (reference sequence).

There are a few counts of this clonotype. The rearrangement joins TRBV12-3 or TRBV12-4 to TRBJ1-5; TRBD1 matches at 10 bases. Germline trimming cut 6 bases from V and 2 bases from J; bases unmatched to any gene: 13. The CDR3 covers 18 residues. DNA of the CDR3: TGTGCCAGCAGCTCCTCCGGGACAGGGGTTTGGGGCAATCAGCCCCAGCATTTT. This encodes CASSSSGTGVWGNQPQHF.

The J gene is TRBJ2-3, the V gene TRBV12-3 or TRBV12-4, with 14 positions matching TRBD2. The length of the CDR3 is 21 residues. V lost 3 bases, J lost 4 bases, and 18 bases stayed unmatched. The CDR3 reads CASSFTPGGTSGGPGADTQYF. CDR3 DNA sequence: TGTGCCAGCAGTTTTACCCCCGGGGGGACTAGCGGGGGCCCGGGGGCAGATACGCAGTATTTT.

This clonotype was seen more than once but under ten times. The rearrangement uses TRBV5-4 and TRBJ1-5; tentatively, D is TRBD1 (6 bases). The CDR3 runs 15 residues. CDR1 and CDR2 from the germline V gene are SGHNT and YYREEE (reference sequence). Trimming stripped 0 bases from V and 4 bases from J, with 11 bases between. CDR3 DNA: TGTGCCAGCAGCTTGGGGGGGCAGGGTAATCAGCCCCAGCATTTT. It encodes CASSLGGQGNQPQHF.

There are many counts of this clonotype. The chain carries TRBV15 and TRBJ2-3; 7 nucleotides agree with TRBD2. Trimming took 1 base from V and 9 from J; bases not matched to a gene: 13. This CDR3 comprises 16 residues. CDR1 and CDR2 from the germline V gene are LNHNV and YYDKDF (reference sequence). As DNA, the CDR3 is TGTGCCACCAGCAGAGTCGTAGCGGGCATCGATGGGACGCAGTATTTT. It specifies CATSRVVAGIDGTQYF.

A note on this clonotype: Given a much more abundant clone one base away, this may be a read error. V is TRBV28 and J is TRBJ2-7; 8 bases fit TRBD1. CDR1 and CDR2 (germline): MDHEN, SYDVKM. Trimming at V came to 7 bases and at J to 3 bases, leaving 8 bases not matched to a gene. This CDR3 contains 14 residues. The CDR3 protein is CASTSKTGVYEQYV. The CDR3 coding sequence is TGTGCCAGCACCTCTAAGACAGGGGTCTACGAGCAGTACGTC.